A selection of T cell receptor beta chains follows, all from one sample in a study of shared clonotypes between healthy human individuals. The table came from immunoSEQ multiplex PCR; TCRdb's copy has only in-frame clones and leaves some out. The sample lists about 120,000 clones, roughly two thirds occurring once. The sample consisted of memory CD8+ T cells sorted from blood. These TCRs come from a woman in her twenties or thirties in good health. CDR3s include the opening cysteine and the closing phenylalanine or tryptophan. The order of the fields is clone size, V gene, D gene, J gene, CDR3 DNA, CDR3 protein. D genes are given only for firm matches. Rows give clone size only sometimes, using once, few, many, or a class for an expanded clone.

abundance: .; v_gene: TRBV29-1; d_gene: .; j_gene: TRBJ2-1; CDR3nt: TGCAGCGTTGAAAATCCCGCAGGGAATCTCAATGAGCAGTTCTTC; CDR3aa: CSVENPAGNLNEQFF
abundance: .; v_gene: TRBV28; d_gene: TRBD1; j_gene: TRBJ2-7; CDR3nt: TGTGCCAGCAGATCCGCCGGGACAGGGAACTACGAGCAGTACTTC; CDR3aa: CASRSAGTGNYEQYF
abundance: .; v_gene: TRBV10-3; d_gene: TRBD1; j_gene: TRBJ1-5; CDR3nt: TGTGCCATCAGTGAGAGGGGACAGGAGATTAGCAATCAGCCCCAGCATTTT; CDR3aa: CAISERGQEISNQPQHF
abundance: .; v_gene: TRBV2; d_gene: .; j_gene: TRBJ2-1; CDR3nt: TGTGCCAGCAGTCCAACTCCTGCCCCGAGGAATGAGCAGTTCTTC; CDR3aa: CASSPTPAPRNEQFF
abundance: .; v_gene: TRBV5-1; d_gene: TRBD2; j_gene: TRBJ2-2; CDR3nt: TGCGCCAGCAGCTTCGGGACTAGCGGCACCGGGGAGCTGTTTTTT; CDR3aa: CASSFGTSGTGELFF
abundance: .; v_gene: TRBV11-2; d_gene: .; j_gene: TRBJ2-7; CDR3nt: TGTGCCAGCAGCTTAGCAGGGGTTGGCGGGCCTACCTACGAGCAGTACTTC; CDR3aa: CASSLAGVGGPTYEQYF
abundance: .; v_gene: TRBV25-1; d_gene: .; j_gene: TRBJ2-3; CDR3nt: TGTGCCAGCAGTGGTGGGGCTCGTAATACGCAGTATTTT; CDR3aa: CASSGGARNTQYF
abundance: few; v_gene: TRBV29-1; d_gene: .; j_gene: TRBJ2-7; CDR3nt: TGCAGCGTTTGTTCCGGGGAATGGTACGAGCAGTACTTC; CDR3aa: CSVCSGEWYEQYF
abundance: .; v_gene: TRBV25-1; d_gene: TRBD1; j_gene: TRBJ2-7; CDR3nt: TGTGCCAGCAGTTTTTTAGGGACAGGGGAGTTATCTGACGAGCAGTACTTC; CDR3aa: CASSFLGTGELSDEQYF
abundance: .; v_gene: TRBV29-1; d_gene: TRBD1; j_gene: TRBJ1-2; CDR3nt: TGCAGCGTTGCCGGGACAGTCGCTAACTATGGCTACACCTTC; CDR3aa: CSVAGTVANYGYTF
abundance: .; v_gene: TRBV7-2; d_gene: .; j_gene: TRBJ2-1; CDR3nt: TGTGCCAGCTCACGGGCGGCACTCATACCGGGGGAGCAGTTCTTC; CDR3aa: CASSRAALIPGEQFF
abundance: .; v_gene: TRBV11-3; d_gene: .; j_gene: TRBJ1-1; CDR3nt: TGTGCCAGCAGCTGCCGTTATTCCCTTACTGAAGCTTTCTTT; CDR3aa: CASSCRYSLTEAFF
abundance: .; v_gene: TRBV15; d_gene: .; j_gene: TRBJ2-1; CDR3nt: TGTGCCACCAGCAGTGTTTCTAGTTCCTACAATGAGCAGTTCTTC; CDR3aa: CATSSVSSSYNEQFF
abundance: .; v_gene: TRBV29-1; d_gene: .; j_gene: TRBJ1-1; CDR3nt: TGCAGCGCCCCCCCCCAAGGGGAAGGCACTGAAGCTTTCTTT; CDR3aa: CSAPPQGEGTEAFF
abundance: .; v_gene: TRBV5-1; d_gene: .; j_gene: TRBJ2-1; CDR3nt: TGCGCCAGCAGCTCCCCTTCTTACAATGAGCAGTTCTTC; CDR3aa: CASSSPSYNEQFF
abundance: once; v_gene: TRBV5-1; d_gene: .; j_gene: TRBJ2-2; CDR3nt: TGCGCCAGCAGCTTCCAAGCCGGTACCGGGGAGCTGTTTTTT; CDR3aa: CASSFQAGTGELFF
abundance: .; v_gene: TRBV2; d_gene: .; j_gene: TRBJ2-1; CDR3nt: TGTGCCAGCAGGGAAGGGATCTCGAGCTCCTACAATGAGCAGTTCTTC; CDR3aa: CASREGISSSYNEQFF
abundance: .; v_gene: TRBV28; d_gene: .; j_gene: TRBJ2-7; CDR3nt: TGTGCCAGCAGTCGCAACTACGAGCAGTACTTC; CDR3aa: CASSRNYEQYF
abundance: .; v_gene: TRBV10-2; d_gene: .; j_gene: TRBJ2-7; CDR3nt: TGCGCCAGCAGCAAGGACAGAATCCCAAACGAGCAGTACTTC; CDR3aa: CASSKDRIPNEQYF
abundance: .; v_gene: TRBV19; d_gene: TRBD1; j_gene: TRBJ1-2; CDR3nt: TGTGCCAGTAGTATTAATGGTCAGGGGGCCATCCACGGCTACACCTTC; CDR3aa: CASSINGQGAIHGYTF
abundance: .; v_gene: TRBV6-1; d_gene: .; j_gene: TRBJ2-1; CDR3nt: TGTGCCAGCAGCGCGCTGACAGGTAGTCACAATGAGCAGTTCTTC; CDR3aa: CASSALTGSHNEQFF
abundance: few; v_gene: TRBV15; d_gene: TRBD1; j_gene: TRBJ2-2; CDR3nt: TGTGCCACCAGCAGAGACCCCGGGACAGGGGGAAGAGTTTCCGGGGAGCTGTTTTTT; CDR3aa: CATSRDPGTGGRVSGELFF
abundance: few; v_gene: TRBV28; d_gene: .; j_gene: TRBJ1-5; CDR3nt: TGTGCCAGCAGTTTAAATTGGGGGGCCAATCAGCCCCAGCATTTT; CDR3aa: CASSLNWGANQPQHF
abundance: .; v_gene: TRBV30; d_gene: .; j_gene: TRBJ2-7; CDR3nt: TGTGCCTGGAGTGGGGGTACCGCCTACGAGCAGTACTTC; CDR3aa: CAWSGGTAYEQYF
abundance: .; v_gene: TRBV2; d_gene: .; j_gene: TRBJ2-7; CDR3nt: TGTGCCAGCAGCGAGCAGTACTTC; CDR3aa: CASSEQYF
abundance: many; v_gene: TRBV5-1; d_gene: TRBD1; j_gene: TRBJ1-2; CDR3nt: TGCGCCAGCTACCCGTTCTTAGGGGGCGACTATGGCTACACCTTC; CDR3aa: CASYPFLGGDYGYTF
abundance: .; v_gene: TRBV27; d_gene: TRBD2; j_gene: TRBJ2-2; CDR3nt: TGTGCCAGCAGTCTATCGACTAGCGGGATAATTAGCGGGGAGCTGTTTTTT; CDR3aa: CASSLSTSGIISGELFF
abundance: .; v_gene: TRBV19; d_gene: .; j_gene: TRBJ2-2; CDR3nt: TGTGCCAGTAGTTATAGACCCGGGGAGCTGTTTTTT; CDR3aa: CASSYRPGELFF
abundance: .; v_gene: TRBV28; d_gene: .; j_gene: TRBJ2-7; CDR3nt: TGTGCCAGCAGTTGGTATAAAGGGGTTGGGGCCTACGAGCAGTACTTC; CDR3aa: CASSWYKGVGAYEQYF
abundance: once; v_gene: TRBV4-1; d_gene: .; j_gene: TRBJ1-1; CDR3nt: TGCGCCAGCAGCCACAAACCAAGGCAGGGACCCATGAACACTGAAGCTTTCTTT; CDR3aa: CASSHKPRQGPMNTEAFF
abundance: .; v_gene: TRBV9; d_gene: TRBD2; j_gene: TRBJ2-1; CDR3nt: TGTGCCAGCAGCCGTAGGCCCCAGCGGGAGGCCTATGAGCAGTTCTTC; CDR3aa: CASSRRPQREAYEQFF
abundance: .; v_gene: TRBV28; d_gene: .; j_gene: TRBJ2-5; CDR3nt: TGTGCCAGCAGTTTAATTCCAGGGAGATTCGAAGAGACCCAGTACTTC; CDR3aa: CASSLIPGRFEETQYF
abundance: few; v_gene: TRBV6-4; d_gene: .; j_gene: TRBJ1-2; CDR3nt: TGTGCCAGCAGTGACAGTAACAGGGAGAGTGGTGGCTACACCTTC; CDR3aa: CASSDSNRESGGYTF
abundance: .; v_gene: TRBV28; d_gene: .; j_gene: TRBJ1-1; CDR3nt: TGTGCCAGCACCCGGCAGGGGTTCACTGAAGCTTTCTTT; CDR3aa: CASTRQGFTEAFF
abundance: .; v_gene: TRBV28; d_gene: .; j_gene: TRBJ2-5; CDR3nt: TGTGCCAGCAGTTCGACCGCTTGGGATGGGGTGGAGACCCAGTACTTC; CDR3aa: CASSSTAWDGVETQYF
abundance: .; v_gene: TRBV5-6; d_gene: .; j_gene: TRBJ2-2; CDR3nt: TGTGCCAGCAGAACATCGGCCGAATTTTGGTTGTTGCCCGGGGAGCTGTTTTTT; CDR3aa: CASRTSAEFWLLPGELFF
abundance: .; v_gene: TRBV13; d_gene: TRBD2; j_gene: TRBJ2-7; CDR3nt: TGTGCCAGCAGTTACGCGGGAGGGAGTTACGAGCAGTACTTC; CDR3aa: CASSYAGGSYEQYF
abundance: .; v_gene: TRBV7-6; d_gene: .; j_gene: TRBJ1-1; CDR3nt: TGTGCCAGCAGCTTAGGGGGGGCGGCCCAAACTCCGGCTTTCTTT; CDR3aa: CASSLGGAAQTPAFF
abundance: .; v_gene: TRBV6-5; d_gene: .; j_gene: TRBJ2-7; CDR3nt: TGTGCCAGCAGTTATAGGATAGGGGAGCAGTACTTC; CDR3aa: CASSYRIGEQYF